Each of the 9 T cell receptor beta chains below was sequenced from the same sample in a study of Ad26.COV2.S vaccination and SARS-CoV-2 variants. Treatment described: roughly 18 received Ad26.COV2.S at low or high dose, single or two shots; 5 received placebo; per-sample allocation not given. The samples were gathered on day 63 after the first injection of vaccine or placebo. Sequencing was performed with immunoSEQ multiplex PCR; in TCRdb, only in-frame clones are kept and a portion is missing. The sample carries about 350,000 clones, less than 90% recorded once. The sequences come from peripheral blood, collected in a trial of Ad26.COV2.S vaccine versus placebo. These receptor sequences come from a person between 18 and 59 years old who received the Ad26.COV2.S COVID-19 vaccine or a placebo.

V usage is TRBV9 and J usage is TRBJ2-5; no clear D. Trimming took 3 bases from V and 0 from J, leaving 0 bases between them. Germline values: CDR1 SGDLS, CDR2 YYNGEE. This CDR3 has 11 residues. CDR3 protein: CASSDQETQYF. The CDR3 region has the DNA TGTGCCAGCAGCGACCAAGAGACCCAGTACTTC.

V and J are TRBV24-1 and TRBJ2-1; 9 bases fit TRBD1. CDR3 length equals 15 residues. Germline V gives CDR1 KGHDR, CDR2 SFDVKD. After removal of 3 bases from V and 7 bases from J, the junction contained 6 bases not matched to a gene. CDR3 sequence reads: CATSDVGQGMNEQFF. The CDR3 nucleotides read TGTGCCACCAGTGATGTGGGACAGGGTATGAATGAGCAGTTCTTC.

The chain uses TRBV7-8 and TRBJ2-3; 10 bases agree with TRBD1. The V gene end was trimmed by 5 bases and the J gene end by 3 bases; junction bases not matched to a gene: 8. The CDR3 totals 16 residues. The germline V gene encodes CDR1 SGHVS and CDR2 FQNEAQ. The chain's CDR3 is CASSPWDRGITDTQYF. Written as DNA, the CDR3 is TGTGCCAGCAGCCCCTGGGACAGGGGTATAACAGATACGCAGTATTTT.

The chain has TRBV27 and TRBJ2-1; perhaps TRBD2 as D (7 bases). Trimming cost V 0 bases and J 6 bases, with 18 bases left between them. Germline values: CDR1 MNHEY, CDR2 SMNVEV (reference sequence). This CDR3 has 17 amino acids. The CDR3 DNA sequence: TGTGCCAGCAGTTTATCGAGGGGGAGGGACTCATTCAATGAGCAGTTCTTC. Protein sequence: CASSLSRGRDSFNEQFF.

The rearrangement joins TRBV5-1 to TRBJ1-4; D unclear. The germline V gene has CDR1 SGHRS and CDR2 YFSETQ. The CDR3 is 14 amino acids. The ends were cut back, 0 bases at V and 6 bases at J, with 9 bases in the middle. CDR3 amino acids: CASSLGGIYEKLFF. The DNA for the CDR3 is TGCGCCAGCAGCTTGGGCGGAATCTATGAAAAACTGTTTTTT.

This clone was seen just once. The chain joins TRBV6-5 to TRBJ2-4; tentative D call: TRBD2 (6 bases). The V end lost 6 bases, the J end lost 6 bases, and 9 bases lay between the germline ends. The V gene's germline CDR1 is MNHEY and CDR2 SVGAGI. The CDR3 spans 12 residues. The CDR3 reads CASSRDLNIQYF. The CDR3 DNA reads TGTGCCAGCAGCCGGGACTTAAACATTCAGTACTTC.

The genes are TRBV4-2 and TRBJ2-1, with TRBD2 matching over 10 bases. The CDR3 runs 16 residues. CDR1 is LGHNA, CDR2 YNFKEQ, per germline. J gave up 8 bases and V 0 bases, and 7 bases lay outside the gene matches. As DNA, the CDR3 is TGTGCCAGCAGCCAAGAGGCTAGCGGGAGAGGGGATGAGCAGTTCTTC. Translated: CASSQEASGRGDEQFF.

In this sample, this clone turned up once. CDR3 DNA: TGTGCCAGCAGGTCGGGACAGGCGCAAGTGGGAGCTTTCTTT. As protein: CASRSGQAQVGAFF. This chain uses TRBV6-6 with TRBJ1-1, with 8 bases that match TRBD1. CDR3 length: 14 residues. Germline V gene data show CDR1 as MNHNY and CDR2 as SVGAGI (reference sequence). J gave up 10 bases and V 6 bases, and 13 bases lay outside the gene matches.

The rearrangement joins TRBV6-5 to TRBJ2-5; 7 nucleotides align to TRBD2. Trimming took 3 bases from V and 4 from J; bases not matched to a gene: 8. In germline, CDR1 is MNHEY, CDR2 SVGAGI. This CDR3 contains 15 residues. CDR3 amino acids: CASSYRGRAVETQYF. CDR3 DNA sequence: TGTGCCAGCAGTTATCGAGGGAGGGCCGTAGAGACCCAGTACTTC.